Below, 3 T cell receptor beta chains from the same sample are listed, as sequenced in a study of graft-versus-host responses after intestinal transplantation (dated by TCRdb to the early 2020s). To prepare the library, the immunoSEQ multiplex PCR assay was applied. The immuneACCESS repertoire file appears here via TCRdb, limited to in-frame rearrangements. These files lack a portion of the clones; in checked studies, under half of the deficit traces to unresolved V genes, and the cause of the others is not known. Present in this sample are about 120,000 clones, about nine tenths of which were seen just once. The top ten hold 0.18% of the sample. What the time point label conveys for this sample: cells obtained before transplantation from donor or recipient. The antigens these receptors bind are not known. Sequencing used unstimulated CD4+ T cells sorted from spleen or lymph node cells, obtained before intestinal transplant. These receptors were collected from a human donor who received an intestinal transplant.

The V gene is TRBV19, the J gene TRBJ2-7, with TRBD1 matching over 10 bases. Per the germline V gene, CDR1 is LNHDA and CDR2 is SQIVND (reference sequence). V dropped 7 bases and J dropped 0; count of bases not matched to a gene: 3. The CDR3 loop spans 14 amino acids. CDR3 loop: CASTRTGGSYEQYF. Written as DNA, the CDR3 is TGTGCCAGTACCCGGACAGGGGGCTCCTACGAGCAGTACTTC.

The J gene is TRBJ1-2, the V gene TRBV19; possibly TRBD1 for D (5 bases). Per the germline V gene, CDR1 is LNHDA and CDR2 is SQIVND (reference sequence). The CDR3 covers 14 residues. Trimming took off 4 bases at V and 0 bases at J, with 9 bases between the two ends. This CDR3 is CASSTVRANYGYTF. The DNA of the CDR3 is TGTGCCAGTAGTACCGTCAGGGCTAACTATGGCTACACCTTC.

This sequence joins TRBV6-1 and TRBJ1-6, with TRBD1 matching over 10 bases. Unmatched junction bases numbered 4, after V lost 6 bases and J lost 5 bases. Germline CDR1 reads MNHNS; CDR2 reads SASEGT. The CDR3 is 15 residues long. The chain's CDR3 is CASRRGQGHNSPLHF. The CDR3 DNA sequence: TGTGCCAGCAGGCGGGGACAGGGGCATAATTCACCCCTCCACTTT.